Described below is a single T cell receptor beta chain sequence and its context. The antigen it binds to is not known. One base away there is no much larger clone; base qualities are not given. The data are from a study of T cell responses to AZD1222 COVID-19 vaccine (dated by TCRdb to about 2021). Study-wide context: A total of more than 230 trial participants underwent TCR sequencing, of whom about 210 received two doses of AZD1222 and about 25 received two doses of the MenACWY control vaccine. Trial participants were enrolled by age into 18-55, 56-69 and 70-plus year subgroups, with roughly 160, 29 and 62 TCR-sequenced participants respectively.

CDR1 LGHDT and CDR2 YNNKEL are derived from the germline V gene (reference sequence). Ends trimmed: V by 6 bases, J by 8 bases; bases unmatched to a gene: 8. The CDR3 runs 14 residues from the cysteine to the phenylalanine. The sequence is cut down to CDR3 DNA, 42 bases in frame from base 1. The sample's time point label is to be understood as: about 28 days (+/-7) after the second vaccine dose. AZD1222 recipients given second doses at about 4 weeks or at about 12 weeks were pooled, since spike-specific TCR depth and breadth were not found to differ between the two schedules. The vaccinee samples were drawn from two UK trials, COV001 and COV002, one of which was a single-blind randomized controlled phase 2/3 trial testing AZD1222 (ChAdOx1 nCoV-19) in healthy adults. Trial participant PBMC samples were collected at day 0 and day 28 after the second dose for TCRbeta chain sequencing. The CDR3 regions of human TCRbeta chains were analyzed by immunosequencing. The study's processing was this. TCRs in the repertoires were matched against a reference library of SARS-CoV-2-specific TCRs that had been generated with the MIRA antigen-specificity platform. Breadth was defined as the fraction of unique TCRs that were SARS-CoV-2-associated, and depth was defined as the fraction of total T cells that were SARS-CoV-2-associated. Each spike-specific TCR was assigned to its reactive spike region and to a CD4 or CD8 class using the MIRA data. Log10-transformed breadth and depth values were compared by one-way ANOVA with Sidak's multiple comparisons tests. TCRdb took this table from immuneACCESS and kept in-frame rearrangements with V and J called. Such tables lack part of the clones; where checked against another copy, unresolved V genes explain under half of the gap, and the rest is unexplained. Clone size and the V and J calls come from that table; the DNA yielded D and trimming. Counted in this sample were roughly 200,000 clones; roughly 92% of them appeared once. In total, the top ten clones hold 1.5% to 2% of the sample.

Summary of the overall study and its limitations: The vaccine-associated CD4 TCRs covered the entire spike protein, and the dominant responses fell in regions 160-218 and 743-854. Because no day 14 peak-response samples were available, the repertoires could be characterized only after the peak T cell response. After two AZD1222 doses, spike-specific TCR breadth and depth were significantly higher than at day 0 and than in MenACWY recipients. Reportedly, close to half of the unique spike-specific TCRs recognized epitopes lying outside the regions that are mutated in the B.1.351 and B.1.1.7 variants. Only six AZD1222 recipients were SARS-CoV-2 seropositive at baseline, limiting conclusions about previously exposed vaccinees. Participants were mostly white British and included more females than males, and it was suggested by the authors that clonal diversity may have been underestimated. In the small 56-69-year group, the increase in depth fell short of significance, most likely because of low power.

The receptor was isolated from an adult who received the AZD1222 COVID-19 vaccine. The sequence joins TRBV3-1 (or the pseudogene TRBV3-2) to TRBJ1-4; 8 bases in the middle match TRBD1. The specimen was peripheral blood, collected 28 days after the second AZD1222 dose. The DNA sequence reads TGTGCCAGCAGTCCGGACAGGGTAAAGGAAAAACTGTTTTTT. Its translation reads: CASSPDRVKEKLFF.